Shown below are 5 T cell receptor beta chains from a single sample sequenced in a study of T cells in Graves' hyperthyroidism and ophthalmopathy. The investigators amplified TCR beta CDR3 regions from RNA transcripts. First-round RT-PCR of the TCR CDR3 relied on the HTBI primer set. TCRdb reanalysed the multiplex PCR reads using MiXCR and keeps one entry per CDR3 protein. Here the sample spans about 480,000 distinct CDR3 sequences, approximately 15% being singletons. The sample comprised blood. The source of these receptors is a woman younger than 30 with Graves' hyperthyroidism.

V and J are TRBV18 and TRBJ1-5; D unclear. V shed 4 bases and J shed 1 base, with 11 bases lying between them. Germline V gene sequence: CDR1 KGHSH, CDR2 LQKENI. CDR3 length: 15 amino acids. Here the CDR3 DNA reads TGTGCCAGCTCACTCGGACCGGAAAGCAATCAGCCCCAGCATTTT. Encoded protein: CASSLGPESNQPQHF. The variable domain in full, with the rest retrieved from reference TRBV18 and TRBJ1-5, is NAGVMQNPRHLVRRRGQEARLRCSPMKGHSHVYWYRQLPEEGLKFMVYLQKENIIDESGMPKERFSAEFPKEGPSILRIQQVVRGDSAAYFCASSLGPESNQPQHFGDGTRLSIL.

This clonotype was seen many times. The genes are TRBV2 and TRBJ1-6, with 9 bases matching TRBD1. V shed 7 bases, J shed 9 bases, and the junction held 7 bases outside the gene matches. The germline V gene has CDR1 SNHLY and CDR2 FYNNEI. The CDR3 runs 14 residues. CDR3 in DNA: TGTGCCAGCACCCGGGGACAGGGCCGTTCACCCCTCCACTTT. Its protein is CASTRGQGRSPLHF. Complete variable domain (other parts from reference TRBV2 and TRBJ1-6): EPEVTQTPSHQVTQMGQEVILRCVPISNHLYFYWYRQILGQKVEFLVSFYNNEISEKSEIFDDQFSVERPDGSNFTLKIRSTKLEDSAMYFCASTRGQGRSPLHFGNGTRLTVT.

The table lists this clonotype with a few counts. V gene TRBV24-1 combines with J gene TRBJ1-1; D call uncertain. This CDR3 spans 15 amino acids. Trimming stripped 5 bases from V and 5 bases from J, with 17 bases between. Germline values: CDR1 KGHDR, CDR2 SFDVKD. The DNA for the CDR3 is TGTGCCACCAGTGGCTCGAGCCTCCCGGTGACTGAAGCTTTCTTT. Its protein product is CATSGSSLPVTEAFF.

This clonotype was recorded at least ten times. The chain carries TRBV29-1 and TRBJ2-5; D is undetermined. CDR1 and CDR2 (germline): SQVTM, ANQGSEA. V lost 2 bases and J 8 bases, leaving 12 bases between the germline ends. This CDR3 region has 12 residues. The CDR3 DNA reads TGCAGCGTTGAACACAAAAGAGATACCCAGTACTTC. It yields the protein CSVEHKRDTQYF.

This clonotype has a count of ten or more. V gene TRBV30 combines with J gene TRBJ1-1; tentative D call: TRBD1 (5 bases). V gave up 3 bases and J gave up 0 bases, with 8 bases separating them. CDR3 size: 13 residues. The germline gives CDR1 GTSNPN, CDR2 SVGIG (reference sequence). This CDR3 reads CAWSGTVNTEAFF. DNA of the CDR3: TGTGCCTGGAGCGGGACGGTGAACACTGAAGCTTTCTTT.